This is a list of T cell receptor beta chains from one sample in a study of patients and donors after allogeneic stem cell transplantation. A single record per CDR3 protein comes from TCRdb applying MiXCR to the RT-PCR reads. The profile shows tens of thousands of distinct CDR3 sequences, around 5% of them singletons. The material sequenced was blood, either unsorted or a sorted T cell fraction (not recorded which). All receptors derive from a human donor who was either an allogeneic HSCT recipient or a stem cell or donor lymphocyte infusion donor (not recorded which). It is not recorded whose cells these are; they may come from a transplant donor. The CDR3 runs from the conserved cysteine through the conserved F or W. D genes are given only for firm matches. Size is omitted from some rows. Given values are once, few, many or a class for expanded clones.

CDR3aa: CSASDGSYGYTF
CDR3nt: TGCAGTGCTAGCGACGGCTCCTATGGCTACACCTTC
d_gene: NA
j_gene: TRBJ1-2
abundance: many
v_gene: TRBV20-1

CDR3aa: CAIKGSGGRPDTQYF
CDR3nt: TGTGCCATCAAAGGAAGCGGGGGCCGCCCAGATACGCAGTATTTT
d_gene: TRBD2
j_gene: TRBJ2-3
abundance: many
v_gene: TRBV10-3

CDR3aa: CASSVRLANTGELFF
CDR3nt: TGTGCCAGCAGCGTGAGGCTAGCGAACACCGGGGAGCTGTTTTTT
d_gene: NA
j_gene: TRBJ2-2
abundance: many
v_gene: TRBV9

CDR3aa: CASRDRHTGELFF
CDR3nt: TGTGCCAGCAGGGACAGGCACACCGGGGAGCTGTTTTTT
d_gene: TRBD1
j_gene: TRBJ2-2
abundance: many
v_gene: TRBV28

CDR3aa: CASISVEGPGDEQFF
CDR3nt: TGTGCCAGCATCTCCGTGGAGGGACCGGGGGATGAGCAGTTCTTC
d_gene: NA
j_gene: TRBJ2-1
abundance: NA
v_gene: TRBV6-1

CDR3aa: CSASQLEGRKAFF
CDR3nt: TGCAGTGCTAGCCAACTGGAGGGGAGAAAAGCTTTCTTT
d_gene: NA
j_gene: TRBJ1-1
abundance: few
v_gene: TRBV20-1

CDR3aa: CSARDSGNSQYF
CDR3nt: TGCAGTGCTAGAGATTCGGGGAATTCGCAGTATTTT
d_gene: NA
j_gene: TRBJ2-3
abundance: many
v_gene: TRBV20-1

CDR3aa: CASGGAVREKLFF
CDR3nt: TGTGCCAGCGGAGGGGCGGTTCGAGAAAAACTGTTTTTT
d_gene: NA
j_gene: TRBJ1-4
abundance: many
v_gene: TRBV12-3/TRBV12-4

CDR3aa: CAISEIEARTGRDEQFF
CDR3nt: TGTGCCATCAGTGAGATTGAGGCTAGGACAGGCAGGGATGAGCAGTTCTTC
d_gene: TRBD1
j_gene: TRBJ2-1
abundance: few
v_gene: TRBV10-3

CDR3aa: CASSGGASGTDTQYF
CDR3nt: TGTGCCAGCAGCGGGGGGGCTAGCGGCACAGATACGCAGTATTTT
d_gene: NA
j_gene: TRBJ2-3
abundance: many
v_gene: TRBV4-2

CDR3aa: CATSRDRETQYF
CDR3nt: TGTGCCACCAGCAGAGATAGGGAGACCCAGTACTTC
d_gene: NA
j_gene: TRBJ2-5
abundance: NA
v_gene: TRBV15

CDR3aa: CASSVEGPSGVDEQFF
CDR3nt: TGTGCCAGCAGCGTGGAAGGGCCTAGCGGGGTCGATGAGCAGTTCTTC
d_gene: TRBD2
j_gene: TRBJ2-1
abundance: NA
v_gene: TRBV5-4

CDR3aa: CASSQVPYRGPTEAFF
CDR3nt: TGCGCCAGCAGCCAAGTCCCCTACAGGGGACCCACTGAAGCTTTCTTT
d_gene: TRBD1
j_gene: TRBJ1-1
abundance: many
v_gene: TRBV4-1

CDR3aa: CATSGGTSKNEQFF
CDR3nt: TGTGCCACCAGCGGAGGGACCTCAAAGAATGAGCAGTTCTTC
d_gene: NA
j_gene: TRBJ2-1
abundance: NA
v_gene: TRBV15

CDR3aa: CASSLSGEGDTEAFF
CDR3nt: TGTGCCAGCAGTTTGTCAGGGGAAGGGGACACTGAAGCTTTCTTT
d_gene: NA
j_gene: TRBJ1-1
abundance: many
v_gene: TRBV28